The 7 T cell receptor beta chains below were found in one sample sequenced in a study of human T cells and chemical hapten exposure. TCRdb reprocessed the RACE reads via MiXCR and lists one record per CDR3 protein. The data contain tens of thousands of distinct CDR3 sequences, 3.5% to 4.5% of them singletons. Regarding time point: healthy volunteer bleed at 2 weeks. The starting material, unfractionated whole blood, was used for total RNA extraction. Input material: whole blood. The source of these receptors is a female donor in good health. Some clones in this sample may be carry-over from other donors' samples.

The table lists this clonotype with a few counts. The chain recombines TRBV12-3 or TRBV12-4 with TRBJ2-5, with 7 bases lining up with TRBD1. Trimming at V came to 6 bases and at J to 5 bases, leaving 6 bases not matched to a gene. This CDR3 comprises 13 residues. In nucleotides, the CDR3 is TGTGCCAGCAGCCAACAGGGGTCCGAGACCCAGTACTTC. Translated: CASSQQGSETQYF.

This clonotype was detected many times. The V gene is TRBV20-1, the J gene TRBJ1-2; 8 nucleotides line up with TRBD1. In germline, CDR1 is DFQATT, CDR2 SNEGSKA (reference sequence). With V trimmed by 6 bases and J by 6 bases, 15 bases remained unmatched. The CDR3 is 15 residues long. This CDR3 is CSANTQQGVIDGYTF. CDR3 nucleotide sequence: TGCAGTGCCAACACCCAACAGGGGGTAATCGATGGCTACACCTTC.

A word on this clonotype: Given a much more abundant clone one base away, this may be a read error. The rearrangement uses TRBV20-1 and TRBJ2-3; tentatively, D is TRBD1 or TRBD2 (5 bases each). This CDR3 comprises 13 residues. V lost 7 bases, J lost 5 bases, and 16 bases lay in between. CDR1 is DFQATT and CDR2 is SNEGSKA in the germline V gene (reference sequence). CDR3 bases: TGCAGTGTCGGGACCCCTAGAGGAGATACGCAGTATTTT. Encoded protein: CSVGTPRGDTQYF.

At least ten counts were recorded for this clonotype. The chain recombines TRBV6-6 with TRBJ1-1, with D hard to call. The CDR3 is 12 residues long. CDR1 and CDR2 (germline): MNHNY, SVGAGI (reference sequence). Trimming stripped 0 bases from V and 7 bases from J, with 6 bases between. CDR3 sequence reads: CASSYSDHEAFF. The CDR3 DNA reads TGTGCCAGCAGTTACTCGGATCATGAAGCTTTCTTT.

This clonotype came up many times. This chain uses TRBV29-1 with TRBJ1-2; no reliable D call. The CDR3 sequence is 15 residues long. Germline CDR1 is SQVTM and CDR2 is ANQGSEA. Deletions cut 4 bases from V and 0 bases from J, with 15 bases between. CDR3 DNA: TGCAGCGTTGGGGCTTTCCGATCAACTAACTATGGCTACACCTTC. Its translation: CSVGAFRSTNYGYTF.

A few counts support this clonotype. The chain employs TRBV29-1 and TRBJ1-5; D ambiguous. Trimming stripped 6 bases from V and 7 bases from J, with 31 bases between. CDR1 SQVTM and CDR2 ANQGSEA come from the germline V gene. The CDR3 extends over 18 amino acids. CDR3 DNA: TGCAGCGTCCCGGCCTCACTAAGGACTGTCGCTTTAATCCAGCCCCAGCATTTT. Amino acid sequence: CSVPASLRTVALIQPQHF.

This clonotype appeared many times. V and J are TRBV29-1 and TRBJ1-1, with D uncertain. Per the germline V gene, CDR1 is SQVTM and CDR2 is ANQGSEA. V was trimmed by 4 bases and J by 10 bases, leaving 10 bases between them. The CDR3 contains 10 residues. CDR3 region: CSVGHLVAFF. The CDR3 nucleotides are TGCAGCGTTGGGCACTTGGTAGCTTTCTTT.